This TCR beta chain was captured by sequencing in a study of siplizumab effects on memory and regulatory T cells. The study's findings and limits: Mappable alloreactive CD4+ clones were on average about 62% Treg-derived with siplizumab, approximately 30% in controls. About 80-97% of proliferating CD4+ or CD8+ clones had no assignable naive or memory phenotype.

TCR templates, around 100,000 per sample, were assayed. Some clones are missing from TCRdb's copy, which holds only in-frame ones; the method was immunoSEQ multiplex PCR. The sample includes 9,200 or so clones, more than 60% of them seen just once. The V gene's germline CDR1 is GTSNPN and CDR2 SVGIG (reference sequence). V dropped 7 bases and J dropped 1 base, with 16 bases sitting between them. The CDR3 contains 14 residues. With respect to this clone: Its antigen is unknown.

The V gene is TRBV30, the J gene TRBJ1-1, with D possibly being TRBD1 (6 bases). This TCR was recovered from a human donor in good health. The material sequenced was effector memory CD8+ T cells sorted from blood. Specified subset: unstimulated CD8+ effector memory T cells. CDR3 residues: CAYPEDRRNTEAFF. The CDR3 nucleotides read TGTGCCTACCCGGAAGACAGGCGGAACACTGAAGCTTTCTTT.